Below, 3 T cell receptor beta chains from the same sample are listed, as sequenced in a study of shared clonotypes between healthy human individuals. The method was immunoSEQ multiplex PCR; TCRdb's version includes in-frame clones alone and lacks a portion of them. This sample has 2 million or so clones; roughly 94% occur once, and the top ten carry roughly 1.1%. Selected positively for CCR7 and CD45RO-negative, naive CD8 cells excluded terminally differentiated effector memory CD45RA+ cells. Source material: naive CD8+ T cells sorted from blood. These receptors were obtained from a man aged 18 to 35 in good health.

This chain uses TRBV11-2 with TRBJ2-7; no firm D call. The CDR3 consists of 12 residues. Germline V gene lookup returns CDR1 SGHAT and CDR2 FQNNGV. Trimming removed 4 bases at V and 5 bases at J, with 9 bases between. CDR3 nucleotides: TGTGCCAGCAGCTCCCTCGTCGACGAGCAGTACTTC. Protein: CASSSLVDEQYF.

The chain combines TRBV6-4 with TRBJ2-5; TRBD1 matches at 8 bases. The V gene's germline CDR1 is MRHNA and CDR2 SNTAGT. V lost 11 bases, J lost 5 bases, and 10 bases stayed unmatched. This CDR3 comprises 13 residues. CDR3 amino acids: CAGVAGGSETQYF. CDR3 sequence (DNA): TGTGCCGGGGTGGCAGGGGGCTCGGAGACCCAGTACTTC.

The V gene is TRBV10-3, the J gene TRBJ1-4, with 8 bases identical to TRBD1. J was trimmed by 8 bases and V by 10 bases; bases with no gene match: 9. The germline V gene has CDR1 ENHRY and CDR2 SYGVKD. The CDR3 loop spans 13 amino acids. DNA of the CDR3: TGTGCCACCCGACCGGACAGGGACGAAAAACTGTTTTTT. It translates to CATRPDRDEKLFF.